These 27 T cell receptor beta chains came from one sample sequenced in a study of shared clonotypes between healthy human individuals. CD45RO negativity and positive selection for CCR7 defined naive CD8 cells, a population that excluded terminally differentiated effector memory CD45RA+ cells. TCRdb's table, derived via immunoSEQ multiplex PCR, lists solely in-frame clones and lacks some. The top ten hold about 1.1% of the sample, which has just over 2,000,000 clones, about 95% seen once. Sequencing input: naive CD8+ T cells sorted from blood. All receptors derive from a young man in good health.

V is TRBV29-1 and J is TRBJ2-3; D not resolved. The CDR3 is made up of 12 amino acids. Germline CDR1 reads SQVTM; CDR2 reads ANQGSEA. Trimming pared 0 bases from V and 8 bases from J, leaving 9 bases between. In nucleotides, the CDR3 is TGCAGCGTTGAAGATCAAGTTTTTACGCAGTATTTT. It encodes CSVEDQVFTQYF.

The chain couples TRBV5-4 to TRBJ2-7; 8 bases align to TRBD2. The CDR3 totals 15 residues. CDR1 and CDR2 (germline): SGHNT, YYREEE (reference sequence). V shed 2 bases and J 3 bases; nucleotides not matched to a gene: 7. The CDR3 sequence: CASSFDTSGFYEQYF. The DNA of the CDR3 is TGTGCCAGCAGCTTCGATACTAGCGGCTTCTACGAGCAGTACTTC.

The chain is built from TRBV4-3 and TRBJ1-2, with 8 bases matching TRBD1. This CDR3 comprises 14 residues. Germline-derived CDR1 and CDR2 are LGHNA and YSLEER. V gave up 2 bases and J gave up 3 bases; unmatched junction bases: 2. The CDR3 region has the DNA TGCGCCAGCAGCCAAATGACAGGGGACTATGGCTACACCTTC. Protein product: CASSQMTGDYGYTF.

Turning to this clone: Other DNA variants within this sample encode the same CDR3. The chain couples TRBV13 to TRBJ1-2; the D gene is possibly TRBD1 (6 bases). V was cut by 4 bases and J by 5 bases, with 8 bases left in between. The CDR3 is 12 amino acids. The germline gives CDR1 PRHDT, CDR2 FYEKMQ (reference sequence). The CDR3: CASSSQGYGYTF. CDR3 DNA sequence: TGTGCCAGCAGCTCTCAGGGGTATGGCTACACCTTC.

Remarks on this clone: The identical CDR3 is also encoded by other nucleotide sequences in the sample. The gene calls are TRBV5-6 and TRBJ1-5; no definite D call. The V and J ends lost 0 bases and 6 bases respectively, with 7 bases between them. The germline gives CDR1 SGHDT, CDR2 YYEEEE. CDR3 size: 13 residues. The DNA for the CDR3 is TGTGCCAGCAGCTTGGAGGGAAGTCAGCCCCAGCATTTT. Its protein is CASSLEGSQPQHF.

This chain links TRBV9 with TRBJ2-7; unclear D gene. This CDR3 comprises 15 residues. Between the trimmed V and J ends, which lost 0 bases and 0 bases, there was a span of 10 bases. The germline V gene encodes CDR1 SGDLS and CDR2 YYNGEE. CDR3 sequence reads: CASSVDAGYSYEQYF. The CDR3, as DNA: TGTGCCAGCAGCGTAGACGCCGGTTACTCCTACGAGCAGTACTTC.

V and J are TRBV5-1 and TRBJ2-3; D gene ambiguous. The V and J ends lost 3 bases and 0 bases respectively, with 17 bases between them. The CDR3 extends over 17 amino acids. From germline, CDR1 is SGHRS and CDR2 YFSETQ. CDR3 sequence: CASSWSASPTSTDTQYF. CDR3 nucleotide sequence: TGCGCCAGCAGCTGGAGCGCTAGTCCCACTAGCACAGATACGCAGTATTTT.

This chain links TRBV5-4 with TRBJ1-2, with 7 bases that match TRBD1. The junction had 8 bases not matched to a gene; V was cut back by 2 bases and J by 7 bases. CDR1 is SGHNT, CDR2 YYREEE, per germline (reference sequence). The CDR3 sequence is 14 residues long. The CDR3 sequence is CASSLTTGNLGYTF. The CDR3 nucleotides are TGTGCCAGCAGCTTAACGACAGGGAATCTTGGCTACACCTTC.

Of note for this clone: The identical CDR3 is also encoded by other nucleotide sequences in the sample. The V call is TRBV11-2, the J call TRBJ1-4; no firm D call. With 0 bases removed from V and 3 bases from J, the gap between germline ends came to 2 bases. From germline, CDR1 is SGHAT and CDR2 FQNNGV. The CDR3 sequence is 13 residues long. Written as DNA, the CDR3 is TGTGCCAGCAGCTTAGATCCTAATGAAAAACTGTTTTTT. Translation gives CASSLDPNEKLFF.

The V call is TRBV7-9, the J call TRBJ1-1, with 8 bases matching TRBD1. The length of the CDR3 is 17 residues. Trimming took 2 bases from V and 8 from J; bases not matched to a gene: 16. Per germline, CDR1 SEHNR and CDR2 FQNEAQ (reference sequence). In DNA, the CDR3 is TGTGCCAGCAGCTTACCCCCCGGACAGGGAACGTTCGACGAAGCTTTCTTT. Protein: CASSLPPGQGTFDEAFF.

CDR3 in DNA: TGTGCCAGCAGTTTAGCCTTCGGGGGACCGAACACTGAAGCTTTCTTT. Protein: CASSLAFGGPNTEAFF. J is TRBJ1-1 and V is TRBV27; perhaps TRBD1 as D (5 bases). Looked up from germline, CDR1 is MNHEY and CDR2 is SMNVEV (reference sequence). This CDR3 is built from 16 residues. V lost 2 bases to trimming and J lost 1 base, with 14 bases between them.

V gene TRBV7-2 combines with J gene TRBJ2-7; D uncertain. The CDR3 extends over 14 amino acids. CDR1 is SGHTA and CDR2 is FQGNSA in the germline V gene. Trimming shortened V by 3 bases and J by 3 bases, and 12 bases separated the two germline ends. The CDR3 DNA follows: TGTGCCAGCAGCTTCTTCAGCGTGGACTACGAGCAGTACTTC. Its protein is CASSFFSVDYEQYF. The variable domain in full, completed from reference TRBV7-2 and TRBJ2-7, reads GAGVSQSPSNKVTEKGKDVELRCDPISGHTALYWYRQSLGQGLEFLIYFQGNSAPDKSGLPSDRFSAERTGGSVSTLTIQRTQQEDSAVYLCASSFFSVDYEQYFGPGTRLTVT.

V and J are TRBV5-1 and TRBJ2-5; TRBD2 might be the D (5 bases). V was pared by 0 bases and J by 7 bases, with 16 bases between. This CDR3 has 15 amino acids. Looked up from germline, CDR1 is SGHRS and CDR2 is YFSETQ. Here the CDR3 DNA reads TGCGCCAGCAGCTTGGTAGGGAGTGGCGACGGGACCCAGTACTTC. This gives the protein CASSLVGSGDGTQYF.

The CDR3 region is CASSLEWESSYEQYF. Written as DNA, the CDR3 is TGTGCCAGCAGCTTGGAGTGGGAGAGCTCCTACGAGCAGTACTTC. This chain uses TRBV5-5 with TRBJ2-7; the D gene is possibly TRBD2 (5 bases). The CDR3 has 15 amino acids. V dropped 0 bases and J dropped 0 bases, with 10 bases sitting between them. Germline CDR1 reads SGHKS; CDR2 reads YYEKEE (reference sequence).

This chain joins TRBV7-9 and TRBJ2-7, with 7 bases matching TRBD1. CDR1 is SEHNR and CDR2 is FQNEAQ in the germline V gene (reference sequence). This CDR3 has 14 amino acids. V was pared by 6 bases and J by 2 bases, with 7 bases of the junction left unmatched. CDR3 DNA sequence: TGTGCCAGCAGAAAGACAGGGACGCCCTACGAGCAGTACTTC. Encoded protein: CASRKTGTPYEQYF. The full variable domain, completed using reference TRBV7-9 and TRBJ2-7, is DTGVSQNPRHKITKRGQNVTFRCDPISEHNRLYWYRQTLGQGPEFLTYFQNEAQLEKSRLLSDRFSAERPKGSFSTLEIQRTEQGDSAMYLCASRKTGTPYEQYFGPGTRLTVT.

The genes are TRBV4-1 and TRBJ2-5, with D perhaps assigned TRBD1 or TRBD2 (5 bases each). V was pared by 0 bases and J by 5 bases, with 19 bases between. Germline V gene lookup returns CDR1 MGHRA and CDR2 YSYEKL. This CDR3 has 17 amino acids. In DNA, the CDR3 is TGCGCCAGCAGCCAAGACCCTTCCCCGGGCGAGGGGGAGACCCAGTACTTC. Translation gives CASSQDPSPGEGETQYF.

This chain connects TRBV4-1 to TRBJ1-3; D remains ambiguous. The CDR3 has 13 residues. V was cut by 1 base and J by 7 bases, with 8 bases left in between. Per the germline V gene, CDR1 is MGHRA and CDR2 is YSYEKL. This chain's CDR3 is CASSQVPSNTIYF. The DNA for the CDR3 is TGCGCCAGCAGCCAAGTGCCCAGTAACACCATATATTTT.

The rearrangement joins TRBV19 to TRBJ1-6, with 7 bases lining up with TRBD1. This CDR3 is built from 15 residues. The germline V gene has CDR1 LNHDA and CDR2 SQIVND (reference sequence). V lost 3 bases and J lost 9; bases outside the gene matches: 8. CDR3 coding DNA: TGTGCCAGTAGTATCCGTGAGACAGGGAGTTCACCCCTCCACTTT. It specifies CASSIRETGSSPLHF.

The chain employs TRBV6-1 and TRBJ1-4; D gene unclear. The length of the CDR3 is 14 residues. Germline CDR1 is MNHNS and CDR2 is SASEGT. V was cut by 3 bases and J by 7 bases, with 12 bases left in between. The CDR3 loop reads CASSELTAGEKLFF. The CDR3 DNA follows: TGTGCCAGCAGTGAGCTTACGGCGGGTGAAAAACTGTTTTTT.

The genes are TRBV28 and TRBJ1-4, with 9 bases aligning to TRBD1. Germline V gene sequence: CDR1 MDHEN, CDR2 SYDVKM. The CDR3 runs to 15 residues. V shed 3 bases and J 6 bases; nucleotides not matched to a gene: 5. CDR3: CASSLGQGVDEKLFF. CDR3 in DNA: TGTGCCAGCAGTTTGGGACAGGGCGTTGATGAAAAACTGTTTTTT.

The chain has TRBV18 and TRBJ2-7; TRBD1 aligns across 7 bases. The CDR3 is made up of 12 amino acids. V was pared by 8 bases and J by 3 bases, with 4 bases of the junction left unmatched. From germline, CDR1 is KGHSH and CDR2 LQKENI. In nucleotides, the CDR3 is TGTGCCAGCAAGCCAGGGGGCTACGAGCAGTACTTC. As protein: CASKPGGYEQYF.

This sequence joins TRBV13 and TRBJ2-3; 14 bases are a match to TRBD2. The length of the CDR3 is 18 residues. Per the germline V gene, CDR1 is PRHDT and CDR2 is FYEKMQ (reference sequence). The J segment lost 1 base and the V segment lost 5 bases, leaving 8 bases of the junction unmatched. This chain's CDR3 is CASSGGLAGVIGTDTQYF. In DNA, the CDR3 is TGTGCCAGCAGCGGGGGACTAGCGGGAGTAATCGGCACAGATACGCAGTATTTT. The full variable domain, its missing parts supplied by reference TRBV13 and TRBJ2-3, is AAGVIQSPRHLIKEKRETATLKCYPIPRHDTVYWYQQGPGQDPQFLISFYEKMQSDKGSIPDRFSAQQFSDYHSELNMSSLELGDSALYFCASSGGLAGVIGTDTQYFGPGTRLTVL.

The chain recombines TRBV7-9 with TRBJ2-6, with D possibly matching TRBD1 (8 bases). Germline V CDR1 and CDR2: SEHNR, FQNEAQ (reference sequence). CDR3 size: 19 residues. Trimming left V 5 bases short and J 0 bases short, with 20 bases between. CDR3 protein: CASSPSGTGGHSGANVLTF. The CDR3 bases are TGTGCCAGCAGCCCAAGCGGGACAGGAGGACACTCTGGGGCCAACGTCCTGACTTTC.

This CDR3 reads CSVVLSGNTIYF. CDR3 coding DNA: TGCAGCGTTGTTCTGTCGGGAAACACCATATATTTT. The chain combines TRBV29-1 with TRBJ1-3, with D hard to call. Trimming shortened V by 4 bases and J by 4 bases, and 8 bases separated the two germline ends. The CDR3 has 12 residues. Germline values: CDR1 SQVTM, CDR2 ANQGSEA.

The chain couples TRBV10-3 to TRBJ1-1, with a possible D match to TRBD1 (6 bases). Trimming stripped 10 bases from V and 4 bases from J, with 13 bases between. Germline-derived CDR1 and CDR2 are ENHRY and SYGVKD. This CDR3 has 12 amino acids. CDR3 in amino acids: CATWGPGTEAFF. The CDR3 bases are TGTGCCACGTGGGGGCCTGGCACTGAAGCTTTCTTT.

The chain recombines TRBV27 with TRBJ2-1; 10 bases line up with TRBD2. J lost 4 bases, V lost 6 bases, and 0 bases had no gene match. The germline V gene has CDR1 MNHEY and CDR2 SMNVEV (reference sequence). This CDR3 has 13 amino acids. CDR3 DNA sequence: TGTGCCAGCAGACTAGCGGGGTACAATGAGCAGTTCTTC. It codes for CASRLAGYNEQFF.

As regards this clone: The same CDR3 also results from other DNA sequences found in this sample. The chain uses TRBV19 and TRBJ1-2; no clear D. Per germline, CDR1 LNHDA and CDR2 SQIVND (reference sequence). This CDR3 contains 14 residues. Trimming removed 1 base at V and 3 bases at J, with 9 bases between. This CDR3 reads CASSIAGVDYGYTF. The CDR3 nucleotides read TGTGCCAGTAGTATAGCTGGGGTCGACTATGGCTACACCTTC. Combining the CDR3 with reference TRBV19 and TRBJ1-2 gives the whole variable domain DGGITQSPKYLFRKEGQNVTLSCEQNLNHDAMYWYRQDPGQGLRLIYYSQIVNDFQKGDIAEGYSVSREKKESFPLTVTSAQKNPTAFYLCASSIAGVDYGYTFGSGTRLTVV.